Reported below is one T cell receptor (beta chain). No antigen is known for it. Among the donors, all were Caucasian adults who lived in Nashville, Tennessee. V dropped 8 bases and J dropped 3 bases, with 20 bases sitting between them. CDR3 length equals 16 residues. Germline V CDR1 and CDR2: MDHEN, SYDVKM. The repertoire was sequenced with immunoSEQ multiplex PCR; TCRdb's copy has only in-frame clones and lacks some. The data contain about 730,000 clones, roughly 72% of them singletons. The sample belongs to a study of shared clonotypes between healthy human individuals. Whole-study results and caveats: Across subsets, estimated richness was generally greater for naive than for memory populations.

The chain carries TRBV28 and TRBJ1-5, with D tentatively TRBD1 (5 bases). This TCR derives from a woman aged 25 to 39 in good health. The source material was memory CD4+ T cells sorted from blood. The subset denotes: CD45RA-negative fraction. The CDR3 sequence: CASRAPGMGVNQPQHF. CDR3 coding DNA: TGTGCCAGCCGGGCCCCAGGGATGGGAGTCAATCAGCCCCAGCATTTT.